Presented here are 30 T cell receptor beta chains from one specimen sequenced in a study of blood T cell repertoires in COVID-19. Sequenced by immunoSEQ multiplex PCR; TCRdb stores in-frame clones only, minus some. This table holds about 250,000 clones, approximately 86% found once. Input material: PBMCs or T cells enriched from blood (not recorded which). The receptors come from a woman in her twenties or thirties with acute COVID-19.

The chain combines TRBV6-1 with TRBJ1-2, with 9 bases lining up with TRBD1. The CDR3 length is 15 residues. Germline lookup yields CDR1 MNHNS and CDR2 SASEGT. Unmatched junction bases numbered 8, after V lost 3 bases and J lost 6 bases. For the CDR3, the DNA is TGTGCCAGCAGTGACATCCGGGACAGGGAAAATGGCTACACCTTC. This translates into CASSDIRDRENGYTF.

The chain has TRBV19 and TRBJ1-3; a weak D match, TRBD1 (5 bases). CDR1 is LNHDA and CDR2 is SQIVND in the germline V gene (reference sequence). The CDR3 covers 14 residues. Trimming cost V 5 bases and J 0 bases, with 8 bases left between them. CDR3 loop: CASSDSRSGNTIYF. CDR3 nucleotide sequence: TGTGCCAGTAGTGACAGCCGCTCTGGAAACACCATATATTTT.

For the CDR3, the DNA is TGTGCCAGCAGGGCGACCGGGACAAACTATGGCTACACCTTC. This codes for CASRATGTNYGYTF. The rearrangement links TRBV27 to TRBJ1-2, with a tentative D call TRBD1 (6 bases). CDR3 length: 14 amino acids. The V end lost 6 bases, the J end lost 2 bases, and 13 bases lay between the germline ends. Germline V gene lookup returns CDR1 MNHEY and CDR2 SMNVEV (reference sequence).

The V gene is TRBV2, the J gene TRBJ2-7, with a weak D call TRBD1 (6 bases). The CDR3 totals 15 residues. The V end was cut by 2 bases, the J end by 5 bases, with 16 bases between. CDR1 and CDR2 from the germline V gene are SNHLY and FYNNEI. In DNA, the CDR3 is TGTGCCAGCAGTGAATTCCAGGACAGTATCGACGAGCAGTACTTC. Its translation: CASSEFQDSIDEQYF.

J is TRBJ2-7 and V is TRBV2, with 11 bases identical to TRBD1. Germline assignment: CDR1 SNHLY and CDR2 FYNNEI. CDR3 length: 16 amino acids. V gave up 6 bases and J gave up 4 bases; unmatched junction bases: 11. Here the CDR3 reads CASRKDPGTGGYEQYF. The DNA for the CDR3 is TGTGCCAGCAGAAAGGACCCCGGGACAGGGGGTTACGAGCAGTACTTC.

The chain uses TRBV5-1 and TRBJ2-1; 11 bases map to TRBD1. Germline V gene lookup returns CDR1 SGHRS and CDR2 YFSETQ. The CDR3 sequence is 16 residues long. V was pared by 4 bases and J by 6 bases, with 9 bases of the junction left unmatched. CDR3 region: CASSRKGQGASNEQFF. For the CDR3, the DNA is TGCGCCAGCAGCCGAAAAGGACAGGGGGCAAGCAATGAGCAGTTCTTC. Filled out from reference TRBV5-1 and TRBJ2-1, the complete variable domain reads KAGVTQTPRYLIKTRGQQVTLSCSPISGHRSVSWYQQTPGQGLQFLFEYFSETQRNKGNFPGRFSGRQFSNSRSEMNVSTLELGDSALYLCASSRKGQGASNEQFFGPGTRLTVL.

Only a few counts were recorded for this clone. The chain combines TRBV28 with TRBJ1-2, with TRBD1 as a possible D gene (5 bases). This CDR3 contains 15 residues. The germline gives CDR1 MDHEN, CDR2 SYDVKM. The V end was cut by 2 bases, the J end by 8 bases, with 18 bases between. CDR3 residues: CASSLARWQGDGYTF. CDR3 coding DNA: TGTGCCAGCAGTTTAGCTCGTTGGCAGGGTGACGGCTACACCTTC.

The chain recombines TRBV19 with TRBJ2-5, with TRBD2 identical over 12 bases. J lost 5 bases, V lost 7 bases, and 5 bases had no gene match. The CDR3 is 14 residues long. Looked up from germline, CDR1 is LNHDA and CDR2 is SQIVND (reference sequence). The CDR3 reads CASKRTSGVETQYF. CDR3 nucleotide sequence: TGTGCCAGTAAACGGACTAGCGGGGTCGAGACCCAGTACTTC.

The genes are TRBV24-1 and TRBJ2-1; the D gene is possibly TRBD2 (5 bases). The V gene's germline CDR1 is KGHDR and CDR2 SFDVKD. V was pared by 3 bases and J by 3 bases, with 11 bases between. CDR3 length: 15 residues. The CDR3 loop reads CATSDVGEGYNEQFF. The DNA of the CDR3 is TGTGCCACCAGTGATGTGGGAGAGGGCTACAATGAGCAGTTCTTC.

V usage is TRBV9 and J usage is TRBJ2-2, with 8 bases lining up with TRBD1. The CDR3 spans 16 residues. The trim removed 3 bases at V and 5 bases at J, leaving 9 bases unmatched. The V gene's germline CDR1 is SGDLS and CDR2 YYNGEE. CDR3 nucleotides: TGTGCCAGCAGCGCTCGGTGGACAGGGAGGACCGGGGAGCTGTTTTTT. It is translated as CASSARWTGRTGELFF. The full variable domain, rest sourced from reference TRBV9 and TRBJ2-2, is DSGVTQTPKHLITATGQRVTLRCSPRSGDLSVYWYQQSLDQGLQFLIQYYNGEERAKGNILERFSAQQFPDLHSELNLSSLELGDSALYFCASSARWTGRTGELFFGEGSRLTVL.

The chain has TRBV15 and TRBJ2-1, with 7 positions matching TRBD2. CDR3 length: 16 amino acids. Germline V lookup: CDR1 LNHNV, CDR2 YYDKDF (reference sequence). J lost 7 bases, V lost 0 bases, and 9 bases had no gene match. Here the CDR3 DNA reads TGTGCCACCAGCAGAGATCCCCAGCGGGGAGGGAATGAGCAGTTCTTC. This sequence encodes CATSRDPQRGGNEQFF. The whole variable domain, filled in from reference TRBV15 and TRBJ2-1, reads DAMVIQNPRYQVTQFGKPVTLSCSQTLNHNVMYWYQQKSSQAPKLLFHYYDKDFNNEADTPDNFQSRRPNTSFCFLDIRSPGLGDTAMYLCATSRDPQRGGNEQFFGPGTRLTVL.

This clone was recorded once. In nucleotides, the CDR3 is TGTGCCAGCAGCTCGGGACAGGGTAACTATGGCTACACCTTC. This sequence encodes CASSSGQGNYGYTF. V usage is TRBV6-5 and J usage is TRBJ1-2, with TRBD1 matching over 9 bases. V lost 6 bases to trimming and J lost 1 base; unmatched junction nucleotides: 3. Germline lookup yields CDR1 MNHEY and CDR2 SVGAGI. The CDR3 has 14 amino acids.

The CDR3 sequence: CASRTGKQFF. CDR3 bases: TGTGCCAGCAGGACAGGGAAGCAGTTCTTC. The genes are TRBV2 and TRBJ2-1; 7 positions match TRBD1. The V segment lost 6 bases and the J segment 11 bases; nucleotides outside the gene matches: 1. The V gene's germline CDR1 is SNHLY and CDR2 FYNNEI. CDR3 size: 10 residues.

V is TRBV15 and J is TRBJ1-1; TRBD1 matches at 7 bases. In germline, CDR1 is LNHNV, CDR2 YYDKDF (reference sequence). The CDR3 consists of 15 residues. J was trimmed by 0 bases and V by 1 base; bases with no gene match: 2. This CDR3 reads CATSRGQGLNTEAFF. The CDR3, as DNA: TGTGCCACCAGCAGAGGACAGGGCCTGAACACTGAAGCTTTCTTT.

This sequence joins TRBV11-2 and TRBJ1-2; 8 positions match TRBD1. CDR1 SGHAT and CDR2 FQNNGV come from the germline V gene. Trimming took 1 base from V and 4 from J; bases not matched to a gene: 5. CDR3 length equals 15 residues. The DNA for the CDR3 is TGTGCCAGCAGCTTAGGGGGAGACAGGGGCTATGGCTACACCTTC. This sequence encodes CASSLGGDRGYGYTF. Using reference TRBV11-2 and TRBJ1-2 for the parts outside the CDR3, the full variable domain is EAGVAQSPRYKIIEKRQSVAFWCNPISGHATLYWYQQILGQGPKLLIQFQNNGVVDDSQLPKDRFSAERLKGVDSTLKIQPAKLEDSAVYLCASSLGGDRGYGYTFGSGTRLTVV.

The CDR3 DNA sequence: TGTGCCAGCAGTTTTGGTGGGGAGTATGGCTACACCTTC. It is translated as CASSFGGEYGYTF. This chain connects TRBV27 to TRBJ1-2; D gene uncertain. The CDR3 is 13 residues long. V dropped 3 bases and J dropped 5 bases, with 10 bases sitting between them. Germline CDR1 is MNHEY and CDR2 is SMNVEV (reference sequence).

The genes are TRBV5-1 and TRBJ1-6; 7 bases agree with TRBD1. The V gene's germline CDR1 is SGHRS and CDR2 YFSETQ. The length of the CDR3 is 16 residues. Trimming removed 1 base from V and 1 base from J; junction bases left unmatched: 2. As DNA, the CDR3 is TGCGCCAGCAGCTTGCAACAGGGGTCCTATAATTCACCCCTCCACTTT. Protein sequence: CASSLQQGSYNSPLHF.

V usage is TRBV7-2 and J usage is TRBJ2-3; the match to TRBD2 covers 10 bases. Germline V CDR1 and CDR2: SGHTA, FQGNSA. After removal of 5 bases from V and 3 bases from J, the junction contained 11 bases not matched to a gene. This CDR3 has 17 amino acids. This CDR3 reads CASSTKAGGLGTDTQYF. In DNA, the CDR3 is TGTGCCAGCAGCACTAAAGCGGGGGGGCTGGGGACAGATACGCAGTATTTT.

The rearrangement joins TRBV5-1 to TRBJ2-1, with D maybe TRBD2 (5 bases). V was clipped by 4 bases and J by 0 bases, with 11 bases between them. Per the germline V gene, CDR1 is SGHRS and CDR2 is YFSETQ. The CDR3 has 15 residues. The CDR3 bases are TGCGCCAGCAGCCCGGACTCAAGCTCCTACAATGAGCAGTTCTTC. This encodes CASSPDSSSYNEQFF.

This clone came up once. This rearrangement joins TRBV5-1 to TRBJ2-2; 8 nucleotides line up with TRBD2. With V trimmed by 3 bases and J by 1 base, 5 bases remained unmatched. This CDR3 is built from 16 residues. Germline assignment: CDR1 SGHRS and CDR2 YFSETQ. CDR3 sequence reads: CASSSSTSVNTGELFF. The CDR3 DNA sequence: TGCGCCAGCAGCTCCTCGACTAGCGTGAACACCGGGGAGCTGTTTTTT.

The V gene is TRBV2, the J gene TRBJ1-2, with 8 bases fitting TRBD1. V was pared by 4 bases and J by 0 bases, with 4 bases of the junction left unmatched. The CDR3 is 15 amino acids. The germline V gene has CDR1 SNHLY and CDR2 FYNNEI. CDR3 loop: CASSVGQGTNYGYTF. The CDR3 DNA reads TGTGCCAGCAGTGTTGGACAGGGAACTAACTATGGCTACACCTTC.

In the case of this clone: An end of the junction does not agree with germline; a read error may underlie this. The chain is built from TRBV7-7 and TRBJ2-4; the D gene is possibly TRBD2 (6 bases). This CDR3 is built from 15 residues. Germline CDR1 and CDR2: SSHAT and FNYEAQ (reference sequence). CDR3 amino acids: CASSLGGLAKNIQYF. The CDR3 nucleotides are TGTGCTAGCAGCTTAGGAGGGCTAGCCAAAAACATTCAGTACTTC. Full variable domain (rest looked up from reference TRBV7-7 and TRBJ2-4): GAGVSQSPRYKVTKRGQDVTLRCDPISSHATLYWYQQALGQGPEFLTYFNYEAQPDKSGLPSDRFSAERPEGSISTLTIQRTEQRDSAMYRCASSLGGLAKNIQYFGAGTRLSVL.

The chain combines TRBV15 with TRBJ1-2, with 7 bases fitting TRBD1. V shed 0 bases and J 5 bases; nucleotides not matched to a gene: 9. Germline V gene sequence: CDR1 LNHNV, CDR2 YYDKDF (reference sequence). This CDR3 has 16 residues. The CDR3 region is CATSRDPRTGDYGYTF. CDR3 coding DNA: TGTGCCACCAGCAGAGATCCACGGACAGGCGATTATGGCTACACCTTC.

The chain employs TRBV24-1 and TRBJ2-5; 10 positions match TRBD1. Germline values: CDR1 KGHDR, CDR2 SFDVKD. V was pared by 11 bases and J by 2 bases, with 10 bases of the junction left unmatched. CDR3 length equals 15 residues. This chain's CDR3 is CAISTPGQGQETQYF. DNA for the CDR3: TGTGCCATTTCGACGCCGGGACAGGGGCAAGAGACCCAGTACTTC.

The V call is TRBV6-5, the J call TRBJ1-1, with 7 bases lining up with TRBD1. Looked up from germline, CDR1 is MNHEY and CDR2 is SVGAGI. Trimming cost V 2 bases and J 2 bases; bases outside gene matches: 5. The CDR3 has 15 amino acids. For the CDR3, the DNA is TGTGCCAGCAGTTACCGGAAAGGGGGCAACACTGAAGCTTTCTTT. The encoded protein is CASSYRKGGNTEAFF.

The chain couples TRBV28 to TRBJ1-4; TRBD1 might be the D (5 bases). Trimming left V 6 bases short and J 0 bases short, with 17 bases between. The CDR3 runs 17 residues. Per the germline V gene, CDR1 is MDHEN and CDR2 is SYDVKM. This CDR3 is CASSLPGTEATNEKLFF. CDR3 DNA sequence: TGTGCCAGCAGCCTCCCAGGGACTGAGGCAACTAATGAAAAACTGTTTTTT.

This chain links TRBV9 with TRBJ2-5, with TRBD1 matching over 7 bases. The CDR3 covers 13 residues. Trimming cost V 2 bases and J 5 bases; bases outside gene matches: 3. The germline gives CDR1 SGDLS, CDR2 YYNGEE. The DNA for the CDR3 is TGTGCCAGCAGCGTTAGGGGGCATGAGACCCAGTACTTC. Residues: CASSVRGHETQYF.

The chain links TRBV10-3 to TRBJ2-1; the match to TRBD2 covers 11 bases. The V gene's germline CDR1 is ENHRY and CDR2 SYGVKD. The CDR3 is made up of 14 amino acids. The V segment lost 6 bases and the J segment 9 bases; nucleotides outside the gene matches: 7. The CDR3 protein is CAISHSGGVGEQFF. The CDR3 nucleotides read TGTGCCATCAGCCATAGCGGGGGGGTTGGTGAGCAGTTCTTC.

The J gene is TRBJ1-2, the V gene TRBV5-6; unclear D gene. Trimming stripped 4 bases from V and 8 bases from J, with 15 bases between. In germline, CDR1 is SGHDT, CDR2 YYEEEE. The CDR3 has 13 residues. DNA of the CDR3: TGTGCCAGCAGCCCCCAGTTGGGCCGCGGCTACACCTTC. It is translated as CASSPQLGRGYTF.

The rearrangement links TRBV25-1 to TRBJ1-1; D is ambiguous. CDR1 MGHDK and CDR2 SYGVNS come from the germline V gene. V lost 6 bases and J lost 3, with 11 bases in between. This CDR3 has 13 residues. Here the CDR3 DNA reads TGTGCCAGCAGCCTTATGGGCGACACTGAAGCTTTCTTT. This gives the protein CASSLMGDTEAFF.